This TCR beta chain was sequenced during a study of neurological immune-mediated disorders. Study as a whole: In a group of some 35 multiple sclerosis patients, 31 had the relapsing-remitting type and 3 had the secondary progressive type.

Each TCR transcript was tagged with a 10-nucleotide random UMI during 5'RACE. TCRdb recomputed calls from the 5' RACE reads with MiXCR, one row per CDR3 protein. This sample has about 25,000 distinct CDR3 sequences, with approximately 3.2% found just once. Germline V CDR1 and CDR2: MNHEY, SMNVEV (reference sequence). The V end was cut by 5 bases, the J end by 4 bases, with 11 bases between. The CDR3 covers 13 residues. The unsorted libraries originated from 2 million PBMCs kept at -80 C. In its sample, this clonotype was seen many times. Input material: PBMCs. The chain uses TRBV27 and TRBJ1-1; D remains unclear. The sequence came from a woman aged 30 to 39 with multiple sclerosis. CDR3 region: CASSVPGGTEAFF. The CDR3 DNA is TGTGCCAGCAGTGTGCCGGGAGGCACTGAAGCTTTCTTT.